This TCR beta chain was documented in a study of metastatic and nonmetastatic thyroid tumors. Study-level results: It was reported that TCR beta diversity was significantly higher in malignant thyroid tumors than benign nodules, in blood and tumor.

Using MiXCR, TCRdb reanalyzed the PCR reads. The sample lists about 13,000 clones; approximately 22% were seen once. Ahead of thyroid surgery, no patient had received treatment of any kind. CDR1 is MDHEN, CDR2 SYDVKM, per germline. The CDR3 consists of 14 residues. The ends were cut back, 5 bases at V and 4 bases at J, with 13 bases in the middle. With respect to this clone: Its antigen is not known.

The sequence was collected from a female donor with papillary thyroid cancer or a benign thyroid nodule (not recorded which). Some clones in this sample may be carry-over from other donors' samples. Sequenced: blood. V gene TRBV28 combines with J gene TRBJ2-3; tentatively, D is TRBD1 or TRBD2 (5 bases each). CDR3 bases: TGTGCCAGCAGTCACAGGACTTGGCCAGATACGCAGTATTTT. Translated, it gives CASSHRTWPDTQYF.